The text below deals with one T cell receptor beta chain. V shed 4 bases and J shed 3 bases, with 16 bases lying between them. Germline assignment: CDR1 SGHRS and CDR2 YFSETQ. CDR3 length equals 16 residues. The sample is drawn from a study of blood T cell repertoires in COVID-19. Measured with immunoSEQ multiplex PCR; TCRdb has only the in-frame clones, and not every one. The sample includes 150,000 to 200,000 clones, approximately 88% of them seen just once. The specimen sequenced was peripheral blood. V usage is TRBV5-1 and J usage is TRBJ1-4; possible D gene TRBD1, 6 bases. The sequence was obtained from a woman aged 45-65 years with acute or convalescent COVID-19. The CDR3 sequence: CASSGRERGSNEKLFF. DNA of the CDR3: TGCGCCAGCAGCGGCAGGGAAAGGGGGTCTAATGAAAAACTGTTTTTT.